This T cell receptor (beta chain) was sequenced for a study of identical twins. General study results and limits: Researchers reported excess low generation probability among twin-shared out-of-frame alpha sequences. Insertion counts were lower in abundant cord blood beta clonotypes, a trend that memory repertoires did not show.

The CDR3 covers 15 residues. CDR1 and CDR2 (germline): MGHRA, YSYEKL. Deletions cut 0 bases from V and 3 bases from J, with 11 bases between. Turning to this clonotype: Its antigen is undetermined.

MiXCR, applied by TCRdb to the 5' RACE reads, yields one record per CDR3 protein. The sample comprises around 1.7 million distinct CDR3 sequences, less than 35% of which are singletons, and less than 0.35% rests with the top ten. This sequence originates from a newborn girl in good health. The genes are TRBV4-1 and TRBJ1-2; D unclear. The sequencing sample was made of cord blood. Here the CDR3 reads CASSQDSQAYYGYTF. The CDR3 coding sequence is TGCGCCAGCAGCCAAGATAGCCAGGCCTACTATGGCTACACCTTC.